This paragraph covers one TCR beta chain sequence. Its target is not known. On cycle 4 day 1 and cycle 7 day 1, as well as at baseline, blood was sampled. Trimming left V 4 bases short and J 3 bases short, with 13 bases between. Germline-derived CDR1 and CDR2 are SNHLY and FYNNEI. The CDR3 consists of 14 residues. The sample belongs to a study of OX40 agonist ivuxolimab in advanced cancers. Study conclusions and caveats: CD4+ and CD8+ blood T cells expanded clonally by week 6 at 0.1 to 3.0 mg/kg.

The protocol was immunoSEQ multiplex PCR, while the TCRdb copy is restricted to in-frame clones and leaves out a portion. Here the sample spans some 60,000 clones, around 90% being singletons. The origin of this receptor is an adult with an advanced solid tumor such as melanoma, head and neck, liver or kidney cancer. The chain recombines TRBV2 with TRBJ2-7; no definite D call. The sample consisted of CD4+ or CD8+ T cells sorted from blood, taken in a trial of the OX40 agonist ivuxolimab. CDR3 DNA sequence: TGTGCCAGCAGTGCTGGCTTCCAATACTACGAGCAGTACTTC. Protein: CASSAGFQYYEQYF.